These T cell receptor beta chains were read from a single sample in a study of T-cell reconstitution after alpha-beta-depleted transplantation in children. TCRdb re-called the PCR reads through MiXCR, storing one row per CDR3 protein. The sample includes around 800,000 distinct CDR3 sequences, approximately 15% of them seen just once. This specimen was PBMCs, mostly from graft donor cells, taken 360 days after TCRalphabeta/CD19-depleted stem cell transplant. The receptors come from a male patient under 18 who had a stem cell transplant for acute lymphoblastic leukemia, so the T cells may come from the graft donor. Each CDR3 is given with its conserved first and last residue. The D gene is left open where the match is weak. Clone size, where shown, is once, few, many, or a class for clones that have expanded.

j_call | d_call | clone_size | v_call | cdr3_aa | cdr3_nt
TRBJ1-5 | . | . | TRBV20-1 | CSAGEGGPNQPQHF | TGCAGTGCTGGCGAGGGAGGGCCCAATCAGCCCCAGCATTTT
TRBJ2-1 | . | . | TRBV4-1 | CASSQVVGEQFF | TGCGCCAGCAGCCAAGTCGTCGGTGAGCAGTTCTTC
TRBJ2-3 | TRBD1 | few | TRBV20-1 | CSASQTGASTDTQYF | TGCAGTGCTAGCCAGACAGGGGCTAGCACAGATACGCAGTATTTT
TRBJ1-3 | . | . | TRBV27 | CASSSDRSSGNTIYF | TGTGCCAGCAGTTCTGACAGGAGCTCTGGAAACACCATATATTTT
TRBJ2-1 | . | . | TRBV27 | CASSLSRPNEQFF | TGTGCCAGCAGTTTATCAAGGCCGAATGAGCAGTTCTTC
TRBJ2-5 | TRBD2 | . | TRBV24-1 | CATSDLAGGETQYF | TGTGCCACCAGTGACCTAGCGGGAGGGGAGACCCAGTACTTC
TRBJ2-7 | TRBD1 | . | TRBV13 | CASSSYRGREQYF | TGTGCCAGCAGCTCCTACAGGGGGAGAGAGCAGTACTTC
TRBJ2-3 | TRBD2 | many | TRBV7-6 | CASHGLAGGGLTSTDTQYF | TGTGCCAGCCATGGACTAGCGGGAGGGGGACTTACGAGCACAGATACGCAGTATTTT
TRBJ2-1 | . | . | TRBV15 | CATSREGAGVVNEQFF | TGTGCCACCAGCAGAGAGGGGGCGGGAGTGGTCAATGAGCAGTTCTTC
TRBJ1-6 | . | . | TRBV12-3/TRBV12-4 | CASSPRGESYNNSPLHF | TGTGCCAGCAGCCCGAGAGGGGAATCTTACAATAATTCACCCCTCCACTTT
TRBJ1-1 | . | few | TRBV11-2 | CASSLPYRAKAEAFF | TGTGCCAGCAGCCTTCCCTACAGGGCTAAGGCTGAAGCTTTCTTT
TRBJ2-4 | . | . | TRBV5-1 | CASSLTAVAKNIQYF | TGCGCCAGCAGCTTGACAGCAGTAGCCAAAAACATTCAGTACTTC
TRBJ2-1 | . | . | TRBV9 | CASSAAHSLPGSAYNEQFF | TGTGCCAGCAGCGCAGCCCACAGCCTGCCCGGGAGCGCGTACAATGAGCAGTTCTTC
TRBJ1-1 | . | . | TRBV9 | CASSVEGGGITEAFF | TGTGCCAGCAGCGTAGAGGGGGGGGGAATCACTGAAGCTTTCTTT
TRBJ1-1 | . | . | TRBV5-6 | CASSLEHVNTEAFF | TGTGCCAGCAGCTTGGAGCACGTGAACACTGAAGCTTTCTTT
TRBJ1-4 | . | many | TRBV7-2 | CASSLVSATNEKLFF | TGTGCCAGCAGCTTAGTCTCAGCAACTAATGAAAAACTGTTTTTT
TRBJ2-1 | TRBD2 | many | TRBV20-1 | CSARDLTSGGVLEQFF | TGCAGTGCTAGGGATTTGACTAGCGGGGGGGTCCTTGAACAGTTCTTC
TRBJ2-1 | . | . | TRBV20-1 | CSAREGAWEQFF | TGCAGTGCTAGGGAGGGGGCGTGGGAGCAGTTCTTC
TRBJ2-1 | . | . | TRBV4-2 | CASSHFLTSPTIYEQFF | TGTGCCAGCAGCCACTTTTTAACTAGCCCTACGATCTATGAGCAGTTCTTC
TRBJ2-5 | . | few | TRBV9 | CASSVERETQYF | TGTGCCAGCAGCGTAGAAAGAGAGACCCAGTACTTC
TRBJ2-1 | TRBD2 | few | TRBV4-2 | CASSQTRGAGGPQFF | TGTGCCAGCAGCCAGACCCGAGGGGCGGGAGGGCCTCAGTTCTTC
TRBJ2-5 | . | . | TRBV7-9 | CASSLGGLLQTGTQYF | TGTGCCAGCAGCTTAGGAGGGCTGTTACAGACTGGGACCCAGTACTTC
TRBJ2-5 | . | many | TRBV5-1 | CASSLDGETQYF | TGCGCCAGCAGCTTGGACGGGGAGACCCAGTACTTC
TRBJ2-7 | . | few | TRBV29-1 | CSVARGPGNSYEQYF | TGCAGCGTCGCCCGAGGTCCGGGAAACTCCTACGAGCAGTACTTC
TRBJ2-7 | TRBD2 | few | TRBV5-1 | CASSLTSGKHEQYF | TGCGCCAGCAGCCTGACTAGCGGGAAGCACGAGCAGTACTTC
TRBJ2-2 | . | many | TRBV2 | CASNILGRNTGELFF | TGTGCCAGCAATATACTAGGGCGCAACACCGGGGAGCTGTTTTTT
TRBJ2-6 | TRBD1 | few | TRBV23-1 | CASSQSVTGDISGANVLTF | TGCGCCAGCAGTCAGTCTGTGACAGGGGATATTTCCGGGGCCAACGTCCTGACTTTC
TRBJ2-1 | TRBD2 | many | TRBV20-1 | CRAMGGRAYNEQFF | TGCAGGGCAATGGGCGGGAGGGCCTACAATGAGCAGTTCTTC
TRBJ2-5 | . | . | TRBV10-3 | CAISESTETQYF | TGTGCCATCAGTGAGTCAACGGAGACCCAGTACTTC
TRBJ2-3 | . | . | TRBV27 | CASSPTSRDLRTDTQYF | TGTGCCAGCAGTCCTACCTCCCGGGACCTCCGCACAGATACGCAGTATTTT
TRBJ2-7 | TRBD2 | . | TRBV7-9 | CASSLAGLASEQYF | TGTGCCAGCAGCTTAGCGGGACTAGCGAGTGAGCAGTACTTC
TRBJ1-5 | . | . | TRBV7-2 | CASSFWASQPQHF | TGTGCCAGCAGCTTTTGGGCGAGTCAGCCCCAGCATTTT
TRBJ2-2 | TRBD2 | . | TRBV3-1 | CAFSYSRASGRDTGELFF | TGTGCCTTCAGTTACTCGCGGGCTAGCGGGAGGGACACCGGGGAGCTGTTTTTT
TRBJ2-1 | TRBD2 | . | TRBV12-5 | CASGPLGLAGDNEQFF | TGTGCTAGTGGCCCCCTTGGACTAGCGGGAGACAATGAGCAGTTCTTC
TRBJ2-7 | TRBD1 | . | TRBV9 | CASSSPGTGDYEQYF | TGTGCCAGCAGCTCACCCGGGACAGGAGATTACGAGCAGTACTTC
TRBJ1-2 | . | . | TRBV20-1 | CSARQPRFNYGYTF | TGCAGTGCTAGACAGCCCCGGTTTAACTATGGCTACACCTTC
TRBJ2-5 | . | . | TRBV12-3/TRBV12-4 | CASSMQGLSEEEETQYF | TGTGCCAGCAGTATGCAGGGGTTGTCCGAGGAAGAAGAGACCCAGTACTTC
TRBJ2-1 | . | . | TRBV5-1 | CASSLAIGAARNEQFF | TGCGCCAGCAGCTTGGCGATAGGGGCAGCCCGCAATGAGCAGTTCTTC
TRBJ2-5 | . | . | TRBV4-2 | CASSQESLGETQYF | TGTGCCAGCAGCCAAGAGTCCTTGGGGGAGACCCAGTACTTC
TRBJ1-5 | . | few | TRBV12-3/TRBV12-4 | CASSSPGGYSNQPQHF | TGTGCCAGCAGTTCCCCGGGAGGCTATAGCAATCAGCCCCAGCATTTT
TRBJ2-1 | . | few | TRBV10-3 | CAITGWVYNEQFF | TGTGCCATCACCGGGTGGGTCTACAATGAGCAGTTCTTC
TRBJ2-3 | . | few | TRBV15 | CATSRPPTWDTQYF | TGTGCCACCAGCAGACCTCCCACTTGGGATACGCAGTATTTT
TRBJ2-7 | . | few | TRBV24-1 | CATLAGPSWIEQYF | TGTGCCACCTTAGCAGGGCCCAGCTGGATCGAGCAGTACTTC
TRBJ2-7 | . | . | TRBV24-1 | CATSDLGGSAGEQYF | TGTGCCACCAGTGATTTGGGGGGTTCTGCGGGCGAGCAGTACTTC
TRBJ2-1 | TRBD2 | many | TRBV5-1 | CASSSLAGGSGNEQFF | TGCGCCAGCAGCTCACTAGCGGGAGGATCGGGCAATGAGCAGTTCTTC
TRBJ2-1 | TRBD2 | . | TRBV18 | CASSPYIVAGGYNEQFF | TGTGCCAGCTCACCATATATAGTAGCGGGAGGCTACAATGAGCAGTTCTTC
TRBJ1-5 | . | . | TRBV5-1 | CASSLDPAGNQPQHF | TGCGCCAGCAGCTTGGACCCGGCGGGCAATCAGCCCCAGCATTTT
TRBJ2-7 | TRBD2 | many | TRBV12-3/TRBV12-4 | CASSLLAGYYEQYF | TGTGCCAGCAGTTTGCTAGCGGGTTACTACGAGCAGTACTTC
TRBJ2-4 | . | few | TRBV5-1 | CASSLALTGGLAKNIQYF | TGCGCCAGCAGCTTGGCTCTGACAGGTGGACTAGCCAAAAACATTCAGTACTTC
TRBJ2-7 | . | . | TRBV21-1 | CASRSGTEYF | TGTGCCAGCAGGAGCGGGACTGAGTACTTC
TRBJ2-3 | . | few | TRBV20-1 | CSALYRQTSWATDTQYF | TGCAGTGCTCTCTACAGACAGACAAGCTGGGCCACAGATACGCAGTATTTT
TRBJ2-1 | . | . | TRBV7-9 | CASSGRQVRSYNEQFF | TGTGCCAGCAGCGGGCGGCAGGTTCGCTCCTACAATGAGCAGTTCTTC
TRBJ2-5 | TRBD2 | few | TRBV12-3/TRBV12-4 | CASSPRDGGETQYF | TGTGCCAGCAGCCCCCGCGACGGGGGGGAGACCCAGTACTTC
TRBJ2-3 | TRBD2 | . | TRBV27 | CASSLLSSGRAGDTQYF | TGTGCCAGCAGTTTACTGTCTAGCGGGAGAGCAGGAGATACGCAGTATTTT
TRBJ2-7 | . | . | TRBV12-2 | CASPSRMRYF | TGTGCAAGTCCCTCGCGAATGCGGTACTTC
TRBJ2-1 | TRBD2 | . | TRBV5-1 | CASSQMTSGYLGQFF | TGCGCCAGCAGCCAGATGACTAGCGGGTACCTCGGGCAGTTCTTC
TRBJ1-5 | TRBD1 | . | TRBV4-2 | CASSQDRRGTGNQPQHF | TGTGCCAGCAGCCAAGATCGGAGAGGGACAGGCAATCAGCCCCAGCATTTT